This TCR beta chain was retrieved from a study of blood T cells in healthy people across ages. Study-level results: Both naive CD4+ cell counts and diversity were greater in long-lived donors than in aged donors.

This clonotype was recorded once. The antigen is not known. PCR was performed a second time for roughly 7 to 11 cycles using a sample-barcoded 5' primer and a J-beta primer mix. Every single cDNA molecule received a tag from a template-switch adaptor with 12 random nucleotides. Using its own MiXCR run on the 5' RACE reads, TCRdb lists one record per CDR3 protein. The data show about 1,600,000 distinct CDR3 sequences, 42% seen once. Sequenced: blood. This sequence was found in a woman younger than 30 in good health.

This CDR3 reads CASTPGRTNYGYTF. In DNA form, the CDR3 reads TGTGCCAGCACCCCGGGGAGAACTAACTATGGCTACACCTTC. The chain employs TRBV11-2 and TRBJ1-2; D not certain. CDR3 length equals 14 residues. V lost 7 bases, J lost 0 bases, and 12 bases lay in between. Per the germline V gene, CDR1 is SGHAT and CDR2 is FQNNGV.